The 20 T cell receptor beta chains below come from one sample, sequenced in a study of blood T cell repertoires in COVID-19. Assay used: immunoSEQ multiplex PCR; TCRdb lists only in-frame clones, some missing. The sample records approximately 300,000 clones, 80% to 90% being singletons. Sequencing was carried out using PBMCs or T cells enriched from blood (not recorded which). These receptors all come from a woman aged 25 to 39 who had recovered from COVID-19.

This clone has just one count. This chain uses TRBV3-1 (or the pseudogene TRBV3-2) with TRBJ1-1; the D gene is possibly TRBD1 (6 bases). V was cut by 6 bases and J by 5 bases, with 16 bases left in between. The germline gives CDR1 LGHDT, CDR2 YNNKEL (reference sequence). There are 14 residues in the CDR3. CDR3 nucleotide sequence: TGTGCCAGCAGAAAACGTGGGCAGGGGACTGAAGCTTTCTTT. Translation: CASRKRGQGTEAFF.

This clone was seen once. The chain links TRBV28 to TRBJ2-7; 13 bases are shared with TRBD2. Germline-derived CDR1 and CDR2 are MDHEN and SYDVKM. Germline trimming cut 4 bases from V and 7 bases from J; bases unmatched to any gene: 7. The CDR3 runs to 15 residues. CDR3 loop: CASSSGLAGVLEQYF. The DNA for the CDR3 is TGTGCCAGCAGTTCCGGACTAGCGGGAGTACTTGAGCAGTACTTC. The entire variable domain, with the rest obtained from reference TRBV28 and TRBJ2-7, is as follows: DVKVTQSSRYLVKRTGEKVFLECVQDMDHENMFWYRQDPGLGLRLIYFSYDVKMKEKGDIPEGYSVSREKKERFSLILESASTNQTSMYLCASSSGLAGVLEQYFGPGTRLTVT.

The CDR3 here is CASSVESRGGDEQFF. The CDR3 nucleotides read TGTGCCAGCAGCGTAGAATCGAGGGGGGGCGATGAGCAGTTCTTC. The chain links TRBV9 to TRBJ2-1; a possible D gene is TRBD2 (7 bases). Germline CDR1 is SGDLS and CDR2 is YYNGEE. V was cut by 0 bases and J by 8 bases, with 15 bases left in between. The CDR3 sequence is 15 residues long.

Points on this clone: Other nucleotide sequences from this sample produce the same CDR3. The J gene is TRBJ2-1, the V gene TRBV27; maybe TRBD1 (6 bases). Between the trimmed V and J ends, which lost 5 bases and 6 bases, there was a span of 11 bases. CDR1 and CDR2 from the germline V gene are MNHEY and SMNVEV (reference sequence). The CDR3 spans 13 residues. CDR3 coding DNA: TGTGCCAGCAGTCCTACAGGGAGCAATGAGCAGTTCTTC. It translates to CASSPTGSNEQFF.

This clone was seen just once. CDR3 region: CASSVGGQVKGAFF. In DNA, the CDR3 is TGTGCCAGCAGCGTAGGGGGACAGGTGAAGGGGGCTTTCTTT. The rearrangement links TRBV9 to TRBJ1-1; 8 nucleotides line up with TRBD1. CDR3 size: 14 residues. From germline, CDR1 is SGDLS and CDR2 YYNGEE. V lost 0 bases and J lost 11; bases outside the gene matches: 9.

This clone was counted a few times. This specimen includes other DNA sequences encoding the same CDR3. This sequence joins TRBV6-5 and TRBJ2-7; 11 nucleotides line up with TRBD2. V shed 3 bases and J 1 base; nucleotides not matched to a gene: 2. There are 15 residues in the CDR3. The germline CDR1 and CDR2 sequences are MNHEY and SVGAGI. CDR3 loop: CASSYTSGSSYEQYF. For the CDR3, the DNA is TGTGCCAGCAGTTATACTAGCGGGAGTTCCTACGAGCAGTACTTC.

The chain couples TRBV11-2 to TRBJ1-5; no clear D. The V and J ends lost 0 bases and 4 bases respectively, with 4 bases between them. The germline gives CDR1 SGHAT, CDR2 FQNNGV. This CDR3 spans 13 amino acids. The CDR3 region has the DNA TGTGCCAGCAGCTTAGACGTGAATCAGCCCCAGCATTTT. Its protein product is CASSLDVNQPQHF.

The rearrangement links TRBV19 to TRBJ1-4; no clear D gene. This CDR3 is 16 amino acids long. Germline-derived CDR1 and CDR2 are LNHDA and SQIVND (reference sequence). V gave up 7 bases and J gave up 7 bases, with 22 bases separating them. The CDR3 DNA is TGTGCCAGTAAGGCGGGTCGGGGAATCATGTCTGAAAAACTGTTTTTT. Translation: CASKAGRGIMSEKLFF.

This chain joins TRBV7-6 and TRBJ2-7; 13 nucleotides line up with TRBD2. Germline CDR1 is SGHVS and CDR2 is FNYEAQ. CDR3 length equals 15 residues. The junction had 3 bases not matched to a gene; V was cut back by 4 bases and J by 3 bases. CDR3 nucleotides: TGTGCCAGCAGCTCCGGGACTAGCGGGATCTACGAGCAGTACTTC. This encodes CASSSGTSGIYEQYF.

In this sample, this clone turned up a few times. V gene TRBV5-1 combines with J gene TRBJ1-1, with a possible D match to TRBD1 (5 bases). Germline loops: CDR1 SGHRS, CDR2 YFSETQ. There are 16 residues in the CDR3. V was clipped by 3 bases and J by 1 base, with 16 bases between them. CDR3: CASSWAGKKRNTEAFF. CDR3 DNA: TGCGCCAGCAGCTGGGCAGGGAAGAAGAGGAACACTGAAGCTTTCTTT.

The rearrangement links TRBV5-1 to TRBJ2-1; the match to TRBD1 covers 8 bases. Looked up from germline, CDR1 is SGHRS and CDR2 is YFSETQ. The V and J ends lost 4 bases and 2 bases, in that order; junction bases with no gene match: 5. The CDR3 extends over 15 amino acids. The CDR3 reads CASSPGQGAYNEQFF. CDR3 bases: TGCGCCAGCAGCCCCGGACAGGGAGCCTACAATGAGCAGTTCTTC.

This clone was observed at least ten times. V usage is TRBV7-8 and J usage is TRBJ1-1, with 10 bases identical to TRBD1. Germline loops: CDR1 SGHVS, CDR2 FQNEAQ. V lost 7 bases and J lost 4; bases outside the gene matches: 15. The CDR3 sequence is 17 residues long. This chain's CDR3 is CASNPLGTGVGGTEAFF. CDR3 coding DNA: TGTGCCAGCAACCCACTAGGGACAGGGGTTGGAGGCACTGAAGCTTTCTTT.

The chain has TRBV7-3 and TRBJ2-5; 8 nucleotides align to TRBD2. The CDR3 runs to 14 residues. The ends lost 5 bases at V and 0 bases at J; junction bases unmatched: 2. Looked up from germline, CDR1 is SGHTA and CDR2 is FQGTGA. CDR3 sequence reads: CASSPSGYQETQYF. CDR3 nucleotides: TGTGCCAGCAGCCCTAGCGGGTACCAAGAGACCCAGTACTTC.

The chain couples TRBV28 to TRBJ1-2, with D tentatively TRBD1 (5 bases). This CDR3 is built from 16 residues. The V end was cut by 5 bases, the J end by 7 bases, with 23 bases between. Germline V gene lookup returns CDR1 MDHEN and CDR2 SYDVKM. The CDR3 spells CASSLGGTGPKGGYTF. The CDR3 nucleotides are TGTGCCAGCAGTCTCGGGGGGACGGGACCCAAGGGTGGCTACACCTTC.

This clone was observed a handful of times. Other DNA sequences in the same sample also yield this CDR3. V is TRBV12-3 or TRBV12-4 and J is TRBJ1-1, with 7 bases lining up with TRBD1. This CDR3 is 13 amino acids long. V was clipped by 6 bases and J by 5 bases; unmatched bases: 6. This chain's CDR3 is CASSFAGGTEAFF. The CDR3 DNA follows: TGTGCCAGCAGCTTTGCAGGGGGAACTGAAGCTTTCTTT.

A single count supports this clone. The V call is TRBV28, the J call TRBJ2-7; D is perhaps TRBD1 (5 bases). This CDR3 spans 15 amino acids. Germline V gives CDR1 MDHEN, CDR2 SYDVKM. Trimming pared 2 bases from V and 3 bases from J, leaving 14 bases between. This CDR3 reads CASSLVAGNLYEQYF. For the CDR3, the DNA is TGTGCCAGCAGTTTAGTCGCAGGGAACCTCTACGAGCAGTACTTC. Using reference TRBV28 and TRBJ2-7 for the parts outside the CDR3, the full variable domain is DVKVTQSSRYLVKRTGEKVFLECVQDMDHENMFWYRQDPGLGLRLIYFSYDVKMKEKGDIPEGYSVSREKKERFSLILESASTNQTSMYLCASSLVAGNLYEQYFGPGTRLTVT.

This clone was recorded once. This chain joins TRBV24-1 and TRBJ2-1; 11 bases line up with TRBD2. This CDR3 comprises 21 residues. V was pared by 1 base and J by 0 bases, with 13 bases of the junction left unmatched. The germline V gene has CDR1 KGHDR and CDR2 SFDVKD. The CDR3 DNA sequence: TGTGCCACCAGTGATTTAGGAGGATTAGCGGGAGGGCAGGACTCCTACAATGAGCAGTTCTTC. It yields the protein CATSDLGGLAGGQDSYNEQFF.

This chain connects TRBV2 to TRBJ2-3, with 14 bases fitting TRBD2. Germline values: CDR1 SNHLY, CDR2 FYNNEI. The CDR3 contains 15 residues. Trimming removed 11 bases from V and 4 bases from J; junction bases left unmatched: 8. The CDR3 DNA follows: TGTGCCGGCGGATGGGGACTAGCGGGGGCAGATACGCAGTATTTT. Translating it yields CAGGWGLAGADTQYF.

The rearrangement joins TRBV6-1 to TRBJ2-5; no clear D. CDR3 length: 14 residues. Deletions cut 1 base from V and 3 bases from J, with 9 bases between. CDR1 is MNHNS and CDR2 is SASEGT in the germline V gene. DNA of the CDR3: TGTGCCAGCAGTGAAGGTTACTTCAAAGAGACCCAGTACTTC. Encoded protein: CASSEGYFKETQYF.

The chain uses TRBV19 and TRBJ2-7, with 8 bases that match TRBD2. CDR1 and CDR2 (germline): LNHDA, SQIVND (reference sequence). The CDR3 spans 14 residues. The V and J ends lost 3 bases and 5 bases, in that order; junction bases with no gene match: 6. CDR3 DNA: TGTGCCAGTAGTATTTTAGCGGGGAACGACGAGCAGTACTTC. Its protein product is CASSILAGNDEQYF.